This T cell receptor beta chain is from a study of PD-L1 blockade in urothelial cancer. Study information: Bladder-origin urothelial cancer in males described about 85% of the roughly 30 patients.

The CDR3 has 16 residues. Libraries were prepared by immunoSEQ multiplex PCR; TCRdb keeps only in-frame clonotypes and omits some of them. The sample holds 75,000 to 90,000 clones; 82% are singletons and the top ten take more than 9%. The J gene is TRBJ2-7, the V gene TRBV12-1; the D call of TRBD1 is as the table states it, not checked on the DNA. TRBV12-1 has pseudogene status. The sequence was collected from a man in his 70s with urothelial cancer. The specimen was PBMCs, collected around atezolizumab (anti-PD-L1) treatment. The CDR3 protein is CASSPFGRQGEDEQYF. The CDR3 DNA reads as TGTGCCAGCAGCCCCTTCGGAAGACAGGGCGAGGACGAGCAGTACTTC.